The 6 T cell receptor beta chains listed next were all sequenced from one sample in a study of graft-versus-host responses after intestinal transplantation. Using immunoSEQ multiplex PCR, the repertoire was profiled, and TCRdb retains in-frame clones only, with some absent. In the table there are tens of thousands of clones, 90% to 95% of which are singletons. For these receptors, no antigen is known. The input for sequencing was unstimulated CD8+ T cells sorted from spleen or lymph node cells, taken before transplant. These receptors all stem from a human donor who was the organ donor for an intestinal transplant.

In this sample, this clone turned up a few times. The CDR3 region is CASRESDSSGNTIYF. The CDR3 nucleotides are TGTGCCAGCAGGGAATCGGACAGCTCTGGAAACACCATATATTTT. This chain connects TRBV6-6 to TRBJ1-3; TRBD1 is a possible D gene (6 bases). Germline V gene data show CDR1 as MNHNY and CDR2 as SVGAGI (reference sequence). With 6 bases removed from V and 0 bases from J, the gap between germline ends came to 12 bases. The length of the CDR3 is 15 residues.

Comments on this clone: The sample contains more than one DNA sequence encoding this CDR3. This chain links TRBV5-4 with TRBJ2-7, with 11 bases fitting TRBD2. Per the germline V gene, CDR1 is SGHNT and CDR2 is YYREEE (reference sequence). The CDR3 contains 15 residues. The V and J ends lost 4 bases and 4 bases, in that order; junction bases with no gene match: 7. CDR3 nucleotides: TGTGCCAGCAGCCCGGGACTAGCGGCACCATACGAGCAGTACTTC. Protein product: CASSPGLAAPYEQYF.

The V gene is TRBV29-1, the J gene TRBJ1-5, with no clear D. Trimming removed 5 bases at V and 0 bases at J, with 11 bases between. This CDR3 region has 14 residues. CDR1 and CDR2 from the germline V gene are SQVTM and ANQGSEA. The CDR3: CSVQGSDSNQPQHF. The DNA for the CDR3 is TGCAGCGTTCAAGGATCGGATAGCAATCAGCCCCAGCATTTT. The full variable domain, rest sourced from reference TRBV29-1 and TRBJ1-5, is SAVISQKPSRDICQRGTSLTIQCQVDSQVTMMFWYRQQPGQSLTLIATANQGSEATYESGFVIDKFPISRPNLTFSTLTVSNMSPEDSSIYLCSVQGSDSNQPQHFGDGTRLSIL.

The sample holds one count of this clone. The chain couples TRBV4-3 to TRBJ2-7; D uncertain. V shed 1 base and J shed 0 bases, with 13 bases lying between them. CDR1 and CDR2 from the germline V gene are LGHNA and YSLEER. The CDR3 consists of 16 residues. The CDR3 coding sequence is TGCGCCAGCAGCCAAGGCGTAGGGCTGCTCTCCTACGAGCAGTACTTC. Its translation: CASSQGVGLLSYEQYF.

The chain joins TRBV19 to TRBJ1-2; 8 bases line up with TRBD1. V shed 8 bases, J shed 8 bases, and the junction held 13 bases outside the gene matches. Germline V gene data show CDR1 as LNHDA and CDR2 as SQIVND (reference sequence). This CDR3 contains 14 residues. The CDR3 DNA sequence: TGTGCCAGTCGGGAACAGGGGGTGGCTGACGGCTACACCTTC. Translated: CASREQGVADGYTF.

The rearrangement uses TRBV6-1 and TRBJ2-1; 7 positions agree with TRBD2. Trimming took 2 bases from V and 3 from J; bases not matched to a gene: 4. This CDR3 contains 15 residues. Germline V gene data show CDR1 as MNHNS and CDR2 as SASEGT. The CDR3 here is CASSELRGNYNEQFF. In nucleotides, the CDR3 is TGTGCCAGCAGTGAACTGCGGGGGAACTACAATGAGCAGTTCTTC.